Following are 29 T cell receptor beta chains from one sample sequenced in a study of CD8+ T cells in alopecia areata. Regarding treatment: oral pan-JAK inhibitor, 5-10 mg twice daily. Sequencing relied on a cDNA template that was reverse transcribed from extracted RNA. Only in-frame clones appear in the TCRdb table, and some are missing; sequencing was by immunoSEQ multiplex PCR. Of approximately 280,000 clones listed, 55% to 75% are singletons. Sequencing was performed on CD4+ T cells sorted from blood, taken at week 24, from a patient treated with tofacitinib. These receptors were obtained from a human donor with alopecia areata.

This chain joins TRBV28 and TRBJ2-7; D unresolved. The CDR3 covers 13 residues. Deletions cut 4 bases from V and 7 bases from J, with 14 bases between. From germline, CDR1 is MDHEN and CDR2 SYDVKM. CDR3 bases: TGTGCCAGCAGTTCCGAAAGGGCTAGGGAGCAGTACTTC. This encodes CASSSERAREQYF.

CDR3 in amino acids: CTGPTSGGAGENIQYF. Written as DNA, the CDR3 is TGCACGGGCCCGACTAGCGGGGGGGCAGGCGAAAACATTCAGTACTTC. The chain employs TRBV1 and TRBJ2-4; the listed D gene, TRBD2, was not tested against the DNA. TRBV1 is a documented pseudogene. There are 16 residues in the CDR3.

The chain has TRBV6-5 and TRBJ2-5; D is unresolved. CDR1 and CDR2 (germline): MNHEY, SVGAGI. V lost 6 bases and J lost 7, with 12 bases in between. CDR3 length equals 12 residues. CDR3 protein: CASRGSSRTQYF. The CDR3 DNA reads as TGTGCCAGCAGAGGCTCGTCAAGGACCCAGTACTTC.

The CDR3 DNA reads as TGTGCCTGGAGTAACACCGGGACAGGGTGGCTCGCTTTCTTT. Translation gives CAWSNTGTGWLAFF. This chain links TRBV30 with TRBJ1-1, with 9 bases that match TRBD1. The CDR3 is 14 residues long. V gave up 2 bases and J gave up 11 bases; unmatched junction bases: 12. CDR1 is GTSNPN, CDR2 SVGIG, per germline (reference sequence).

V gene TRBV9 combines with J gene TRBJ2-3; D unresolved. Trimming cost V 0 bases and J 0 bases, with 8 bases left between them. The germline gives CDR1 SGDLS, CDR2 YYNGEE. The CDR3 sequence is 15 residues long. Here the CDR3 DNA reads TGTGCCAGCAGCGTAGTCGGCTCTAGCACAGATACGCAGTATTTT. Its translation is CASSVVGSSTDTQYF.

This CDR3 is CASSGSGGPWGETQYF. The DNA for the CDR3 is TGTGCCAGCAGCGGTAGCGGGGGGCCCTGGGGAGAGACCCAGTACTTC. The genes are TRBV7-9 and TRBJ2-5, with 10 bases lining up with TRBD2. In germline, CDR1 is SEHNR, CDR2 FQNEAQ (reference sequence). J gave up 4 bases and V 5 bases, and 10 bases lay outside the gene matches. The CDR3 sequence is 16 residues long.

The chain employs TRBV7-9 and TRBJ1-4; 8 nucleotides line up with TRBD1. Germline CDR1 reads SEHNR; CDR2 reads FQNEAQ (reference sequence). This CDR3 comprises 15 residues. J gave up 4 bases and V 5 bases, and 6 bases lay outside the gene matches. In nucleotides, the CDR3 is TGTGCCAGCAGCCCCCGACAGGGGTTTAATGAAAAACTGTTTTTT. Its translation is CASSPRQGFNEKLFF.

The rearrangement joins TRBV25-1 to TRBJ2-5; no clear D gene. Germline V gene sequence: CDR1 MGHDK, CDR2 SYGVNS. Trimming pared 4 bases from V and 7 bases from J, leaving 10 bases between. This CDR3 contains 12 residues. This CDR3 is CASSAPGGTQYF. The CDR3 DNA is TGTGCCAGCAGTGCCCCCGGCGGGACCCAGTACTTC.

In DNA, the CDR3 is TGTGCCAGCAGCCCGTTTATCGGCAGGGGTGGCCCCGGGGAGCTGTTTTTT. It codes for CASSPFIGRGGPGELFF. This rearrangement joins TRBV27 to TRBJ2-2, with D possibly matching TRBD1 (6 bases). This CDR3 is built from 17 residues. Germline V gives CDR1 MNHEY, CDR2 SMNVEV (reference sequence). V lost 6 bases to trimming and J lost 6 bases, with 23 bases between them.

This clone was recorded only once. This chain joins TRBV4-1 and TRBJ2-1; weak D call: TRBD1 (5 bases). The CDR3 runs 17 residues. Per the germline V gene, CDR1 is MGHRA and CDR2 is YSYEKL. Trimming left V 4 bases short and J 0 bases short, with 16 bases between. CDR3 nucleotides: TGCGCCAGCAGCCGCATGAATTGGGGCAGCTCCTACAATGAGCAGTTCTTC. Translating gives CASSRMNWGSSYNEQFF.

The J gene is TRBJ1-5, the V gene TRBV11-2, with D perhaps matching TRBD1 (5 bases). This CDR3 comprises 14 residues. CDR1 and CDR2 (germline): SGHAT, FQNNGV. Trimming cost V 5 bases and J 5 bases, with 13 bases left between them. This CDR3 reads CASSQTVGDQPQHF. In DNA form, the CDR3 reads TGTGCCAGCAGCCAGACAGTGGGGGATCAGCCCCAGCATTTT.

The chain joins TRBV7-2 to TRBJ2-5; 8 positions match TRBD2. V lost 4 bases to trimming and J lost 4 bases; unmatched junction nucleotides: 8. The CDR3 runs 15 residues. Germline V lookup: CDR1 SGHTA, CDR2 FQGNSA. CDR3 region: CASSSQPGGRETQYF. DNA for the CDR3: TGTGCCAGCAGCTCCCAACCGGGGGGGCGAGAGACCCAGTACTTC.

The chain links TRBV7-8 to TRBJ2-5; maybe TRBD2 (6 bases). The V end lost 5 bases, the J end lost 4 bases, and 23 bases lay between the germline ends. Germline CDR1 is SGHVS and CDR2 is FQNEAQ. This CDR3 contains 17 residues. The CDR3 region is CASSPSGVRVWGETQYF. CDR3 nucleotides: TGTGCCAGCAGCCCCTCGGGGGTCAGGGTCTGGGGAGAGACCCAGTACTTC.

A few counts support this clone. The gene calls are TRBV4-3 and TRBJ1-2, with D unclear. CDR1 is LGHNA and CDR2 is YSLEER in the germline V gene. Trimming removed 6 bases from V and 2 bases from J, with 22 bases in between. This CDR3 is 17 amino acids long. The CDR3 here is CASRLTSSTAINYGYTF. CDR3 sequence (DNA): TGCGCCAGCAGGCTAACTTCTTCAACAGCTATCAACTATGGCTACACCTTC.

The J gene is TRBJ1-2, the V gene TRBV4-1; 9 positions match TRBD1. J was trimmed by 5 bases and V by 1 base; bases with no gene match: 23. The CDR3 contains 21 residues. CDR1 MGHRA and CDR2 YSYEKL come from the germline V gene. The CDR3 reads CASSQGRRNGKGTGLRYGYTF. In DNA, the CDR3 is TGCGCCAGCAGCCAAGGAAGGCGAAACGGGAAAGGGACAGGGCTTCGGTATGGCTACACCTTC.

The chain combines TRBV9 with TRBJ2-6; D is undetermined. V lost 2 bases and J lost 3, with 12 bases in between. The CDR3 runs 16 residues. CDR1 and CDR2 (germline): SGDLS, YYNGEE. Written as DNA, the CDR3 is TGTGCCAGCAGCGTTTTCCCGATCAGTGGGGCCAACGTCCTGACTTTC. Amino acids: CASSVFPISGANVLTF.

The chain links TRBV5-1 to TRBJ2-7, with TRBD1 matching over 9 bases. Germline CDR1 SGHRS, CDR2 YFSETQ. The CDR3 length is 15 residues. The V gene end was trimmed by 4 bases and the J gene end by 0 bases; junction bases not matched to a gene: 5. The CDR3: CASSGGTGPSYEQYF. CDR3 sequence (DNA): TGCGCCAGCAGCGGAGGGACAGGGCCCTCCTACGAGCAGTACTTC.

The chain links TRBV15 to TRBJ2-5; D is perhaps TRBD2 (6 bases). The CDR3 consists of 13 residues. V lost 11 bases, J lost 0 bases, and 13 bases lay in between. Germline-derived CDR1 and CDR2 are LNHNV and YYDKDF (reference sequence). The CDR3 here is CAVHGTYQETQYF. In nucleotides, the CDR3 is TGTGCCGTCCACGGGACTTACCAAGAGACCCAGTACTTC.

This sequence joins TRBV6-1 and TRBJ2-6; D might be TRBD1 (6 bases). The CDR3 covers 16 residues. Per the germline V gene, CDR1 is MNHNS and CDR2 is SASEGT. V lost 1 base and J lost 3, with 10 bases in between. Written as DNA, the CDR3 is TGTGCCAGCAGTGAAGGCAGGGGCAGTGGGGCCAACGTCCTGACTTTC. Protein sequence: CASSEGRGSGANVLTF.

The table lists this clone with a few counts. The rearrangement joins TRBV5-6 to TRBJ1-6; TRBD1 matches 7 bases. Looked up from germline, CDR1 is SGHDT and CDR2 is YYEEEE. V was clipped by 5 bases and J by 9 bases; unmatched bases: 5. CDR3 length: 13 amino acids. As DNA, the CDR3 is TGTGCCAGCAGGACCTACAGGGGTTCACCCCTCCACTTT. Translated: CASRTYRGSPLHF.

This clone has more than one count but fewer than ten. The chain couples TRBV29-1 to TRBJ2-5; 7 nucleotides agree with TRBD2. The CDR3 consists of 15 residues. Unmatched junction bases numbered 12, after V lost 6 bases and J lost 2 bases. Germline lookup yields CDR1 SQVTM and CDR2 ANQGSEA. The CDR3 here is CSVGAPTSRQETQYF. The CDR3 DNA is TGCAGCGTGGGAGCCCCGACTAGCAGACAAGAGACCCAGTACTTC. Combining the CDR3 with reference TRBV29-1 and TRBJ2-5 gives the whole variable domain SAVISQKPSRDICQRGTSLTIQCQVDSQVTMMFWYRQQPGQSLTLIATANQGSEATYESGFVIDKFPISRPNLTFSTLTVSNMSPEDSSIYLCSVGAPTSRQETQYFGPGTRLLVL.

This clone was observed a few times. The J gene is TRBJ1-5, the V gene TRBV7-9, with D possibly TRBD1 on 5 matching bases. V was clipped by 3 bases and J by 3 bases, with 12 bases between them. The CDR3 runs to 15 residues. Germline V gene sequence: CDR1 SEHNR, CDR2 FQNEAQ (reference sequence). In DNA, the CDR3 is TGTGCCAGCAGCTTGGACCGAGGGGTCAATCAGCCCCAGCATTTT. It specifies CASSLDRGVNQPQHF.

J is TRBJ2-5 and V is TRBV4-2, with 13 bases lining up with TRBD2. Germline CDR1 and CDR2: LGHNA and YNFKEQ. The CDR3 covers 18 residues. V shed 1 base and J 4 bases; nucleotides not matched to a gene: 9. The CDR3 spells CASSQVTSGGADRETQYF. The CDR3, as DNA: TGTGCCAGCAGCCAAGTCACTAGCGGGGGGGCCGATAGAGAGACCCAGTACTTC.

CDR3 DNA sequence: TGTGCCAGCAGTTCCACCGGGGAGCTGTTTTTT. This codes for CASSSTGELFF. The chain recombines TRBV6-5 with TRBJ2-2; D remains ambiguous. Germline loops: CDR1 MNHEY, CDR2 SVGAGI. This CDR3 is 11 amino acids long. V was trimmed by 4 bases and J by 4 bases, leaving 1 base between them.

The CDR3 loop is CASSQDRVTYGYTF. The CDR3 bases are TGCGCCAGCAGCCAAGACAGGGTGACCTATGGCTACACCTTC. The rearrangement uses TRBV4-1 and TRBJ1-2; weak D call: TRBD1 (5 bases). Trimming left V 0 bases short and J 4 bases short, with 9 bases between. The CDR3 extends over 14 amino acids. The germline V gene has CDR1 MGHRA and CDR2 YSYEKL.

This clone was detected a few times. The chain has TRBV29-1 and TRBJ2-1; D not resolved. The CDR3 length is 14 residues. With 7 bases removed from V and 0 bases from J, the gap between germline ends came to 13 bases. The germline gives CDR1 SQVTM, CDR2 ANQGSEA. The CDR3 protein is CSGQSRNSYNEQFF. As DNA, the CDR3 is TGCAGCGGCCAATCCCGGAACTCCTACAATGAGCAGTTCTTC.

V usage is TRBV28 and J usage is TRBJ1-5; D might be TRBD1 (5 bases). Trimming took 6 bases from V and 5 from J, leaving 14 bases between them. Germline V gene data show CDR1 as MDHEN and CDR2 as SYDVKM. The CDR3 is 14 amino acids. The CDR3 nucleotides read TGTGCCAGCAGCCGTACAGGCCCTCATCAGCCCCAGCATTTT. It encodes CASSRTGPHQPQHF.

The V call is TRBV27, the J call TRBJ2-7; TRBD1 is a possible D gene (6 bases). The CDR3 runs 13 residues. Deletions cut 5 bases from V and 2 bases from J, with 10 bases between. The germline CDR1 and CDR2 sequences are MNHEY and SMNVEV (reference sequence). The CDR3 DNA reads as TGTGCCAGCAGTACCCGACAGGCCTACGAGCAGTACTTC. This sequence encodes CASSTRQAYEQYF.

The chain couples TRBV2 to TRBJ1-1; tentative D call: TRBD1 (5 bases). The ends were cut back, 5 bases at V and 1 base at J, with 17 bases in the middle. Germline-derived CDR1 and CDR2 are SNHLY and FYNNEI. The CDR3 covers 16 residues. CDR3 coding DNA: TGTGCCAGCAGTTCCGATTCCGGGGCCCCGAACACTGAAGCTTTCTTT. Its protein is CASSSDSGAPNTEAFF.